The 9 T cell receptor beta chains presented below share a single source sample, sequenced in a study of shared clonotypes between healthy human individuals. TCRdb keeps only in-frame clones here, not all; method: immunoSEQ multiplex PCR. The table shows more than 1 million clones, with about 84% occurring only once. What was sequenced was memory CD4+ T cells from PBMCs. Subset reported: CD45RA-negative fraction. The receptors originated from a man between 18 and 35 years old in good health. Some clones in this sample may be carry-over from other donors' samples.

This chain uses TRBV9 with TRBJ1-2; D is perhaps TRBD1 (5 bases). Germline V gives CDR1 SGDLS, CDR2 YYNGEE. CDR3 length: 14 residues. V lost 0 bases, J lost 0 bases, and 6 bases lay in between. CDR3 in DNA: TGTGCCAGCAGCGTAGGACAGTCTAACTATGGCTACACCTTC. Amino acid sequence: CASSVGQSNYGYTF.

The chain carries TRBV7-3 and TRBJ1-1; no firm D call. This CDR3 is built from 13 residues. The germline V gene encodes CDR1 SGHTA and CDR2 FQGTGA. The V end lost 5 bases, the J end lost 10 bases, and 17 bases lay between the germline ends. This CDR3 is CASSPQAGVRAFF. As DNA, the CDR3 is TGTGCCAGCAGCCCCCAGGCCGGGGTAAGAGCTTTCTTT.

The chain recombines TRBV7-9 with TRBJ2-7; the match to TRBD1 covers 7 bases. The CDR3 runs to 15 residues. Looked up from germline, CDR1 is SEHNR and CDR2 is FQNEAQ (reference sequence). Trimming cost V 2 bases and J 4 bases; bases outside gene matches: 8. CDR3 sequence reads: CASSLWPGGQYEQYF. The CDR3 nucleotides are TGTGCCAGCAGCTTATGGCCAGGGGGTCAGTACGAGCAGTACTTC.

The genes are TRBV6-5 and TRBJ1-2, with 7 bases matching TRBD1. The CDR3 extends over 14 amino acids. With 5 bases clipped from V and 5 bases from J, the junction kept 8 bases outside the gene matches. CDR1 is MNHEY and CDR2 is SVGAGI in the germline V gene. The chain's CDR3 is CASSKLTGAYGYTF. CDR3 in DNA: TGTGCCAGCAGTAAACTCACAGGGGCGTATGGCTACACCTTC.

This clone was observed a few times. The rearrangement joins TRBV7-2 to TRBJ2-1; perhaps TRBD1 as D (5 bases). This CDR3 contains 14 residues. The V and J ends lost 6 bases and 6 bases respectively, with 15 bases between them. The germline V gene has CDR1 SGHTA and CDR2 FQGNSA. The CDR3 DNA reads TGTGCCAGCAGGAAAACAGGCGGCCCCAATGAGCAGTTCTTC. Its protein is CASRKTGGPNEQFF.

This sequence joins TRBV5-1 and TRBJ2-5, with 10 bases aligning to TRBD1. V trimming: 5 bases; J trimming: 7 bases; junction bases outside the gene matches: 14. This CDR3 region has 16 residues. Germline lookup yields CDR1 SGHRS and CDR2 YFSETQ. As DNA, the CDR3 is TGCGCCAGCAGTTACGCCGTAATAGGACAGGGGGGGACCCAGTACTTC. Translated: CASSYAVIGQGGTQYF.

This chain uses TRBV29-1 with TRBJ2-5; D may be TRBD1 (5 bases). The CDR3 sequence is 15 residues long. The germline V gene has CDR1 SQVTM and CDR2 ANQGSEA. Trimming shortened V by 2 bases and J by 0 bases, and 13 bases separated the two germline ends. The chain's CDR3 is CSVERAGAHQETQYF. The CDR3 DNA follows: TGCAGCGTTGAAAGGGCTGGGGCCCACCAAGAGACCCAGTACTTC.

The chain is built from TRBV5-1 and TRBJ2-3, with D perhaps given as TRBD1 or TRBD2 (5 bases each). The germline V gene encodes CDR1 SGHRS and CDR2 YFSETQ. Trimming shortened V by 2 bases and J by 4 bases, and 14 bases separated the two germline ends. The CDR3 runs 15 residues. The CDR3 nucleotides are TGCGCCAGCAGCTTCCGGGACCTAAGGGCAGATACGCAGTATTTT. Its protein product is CASSFRDLRADTQYF.

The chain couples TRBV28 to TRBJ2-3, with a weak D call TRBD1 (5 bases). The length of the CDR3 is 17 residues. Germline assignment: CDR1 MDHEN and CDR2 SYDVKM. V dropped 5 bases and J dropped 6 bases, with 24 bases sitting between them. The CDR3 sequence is CASSPYFDPQSGDTQYF. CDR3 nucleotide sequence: TGTGCCAGCAGTCCCTATTTTGACCCTCAGTCAGGGGATACGCAGTATTTT.